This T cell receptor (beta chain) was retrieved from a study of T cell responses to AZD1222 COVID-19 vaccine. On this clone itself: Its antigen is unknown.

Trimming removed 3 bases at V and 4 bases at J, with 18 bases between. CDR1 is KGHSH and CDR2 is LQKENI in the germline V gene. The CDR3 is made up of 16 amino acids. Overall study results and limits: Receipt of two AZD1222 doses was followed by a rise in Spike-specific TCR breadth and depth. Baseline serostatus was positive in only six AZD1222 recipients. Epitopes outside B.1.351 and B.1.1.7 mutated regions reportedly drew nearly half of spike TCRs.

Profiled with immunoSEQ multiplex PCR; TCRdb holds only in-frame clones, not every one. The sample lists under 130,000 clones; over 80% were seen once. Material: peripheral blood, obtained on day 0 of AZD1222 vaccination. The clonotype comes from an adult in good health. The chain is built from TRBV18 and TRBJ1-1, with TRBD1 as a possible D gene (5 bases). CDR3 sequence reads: CASSPQEVGGGTEAFF. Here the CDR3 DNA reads TGTGCCAGCTCACCCCAGGAGGTTGGGGGGGGCACTGAAGCTTTCTTT.